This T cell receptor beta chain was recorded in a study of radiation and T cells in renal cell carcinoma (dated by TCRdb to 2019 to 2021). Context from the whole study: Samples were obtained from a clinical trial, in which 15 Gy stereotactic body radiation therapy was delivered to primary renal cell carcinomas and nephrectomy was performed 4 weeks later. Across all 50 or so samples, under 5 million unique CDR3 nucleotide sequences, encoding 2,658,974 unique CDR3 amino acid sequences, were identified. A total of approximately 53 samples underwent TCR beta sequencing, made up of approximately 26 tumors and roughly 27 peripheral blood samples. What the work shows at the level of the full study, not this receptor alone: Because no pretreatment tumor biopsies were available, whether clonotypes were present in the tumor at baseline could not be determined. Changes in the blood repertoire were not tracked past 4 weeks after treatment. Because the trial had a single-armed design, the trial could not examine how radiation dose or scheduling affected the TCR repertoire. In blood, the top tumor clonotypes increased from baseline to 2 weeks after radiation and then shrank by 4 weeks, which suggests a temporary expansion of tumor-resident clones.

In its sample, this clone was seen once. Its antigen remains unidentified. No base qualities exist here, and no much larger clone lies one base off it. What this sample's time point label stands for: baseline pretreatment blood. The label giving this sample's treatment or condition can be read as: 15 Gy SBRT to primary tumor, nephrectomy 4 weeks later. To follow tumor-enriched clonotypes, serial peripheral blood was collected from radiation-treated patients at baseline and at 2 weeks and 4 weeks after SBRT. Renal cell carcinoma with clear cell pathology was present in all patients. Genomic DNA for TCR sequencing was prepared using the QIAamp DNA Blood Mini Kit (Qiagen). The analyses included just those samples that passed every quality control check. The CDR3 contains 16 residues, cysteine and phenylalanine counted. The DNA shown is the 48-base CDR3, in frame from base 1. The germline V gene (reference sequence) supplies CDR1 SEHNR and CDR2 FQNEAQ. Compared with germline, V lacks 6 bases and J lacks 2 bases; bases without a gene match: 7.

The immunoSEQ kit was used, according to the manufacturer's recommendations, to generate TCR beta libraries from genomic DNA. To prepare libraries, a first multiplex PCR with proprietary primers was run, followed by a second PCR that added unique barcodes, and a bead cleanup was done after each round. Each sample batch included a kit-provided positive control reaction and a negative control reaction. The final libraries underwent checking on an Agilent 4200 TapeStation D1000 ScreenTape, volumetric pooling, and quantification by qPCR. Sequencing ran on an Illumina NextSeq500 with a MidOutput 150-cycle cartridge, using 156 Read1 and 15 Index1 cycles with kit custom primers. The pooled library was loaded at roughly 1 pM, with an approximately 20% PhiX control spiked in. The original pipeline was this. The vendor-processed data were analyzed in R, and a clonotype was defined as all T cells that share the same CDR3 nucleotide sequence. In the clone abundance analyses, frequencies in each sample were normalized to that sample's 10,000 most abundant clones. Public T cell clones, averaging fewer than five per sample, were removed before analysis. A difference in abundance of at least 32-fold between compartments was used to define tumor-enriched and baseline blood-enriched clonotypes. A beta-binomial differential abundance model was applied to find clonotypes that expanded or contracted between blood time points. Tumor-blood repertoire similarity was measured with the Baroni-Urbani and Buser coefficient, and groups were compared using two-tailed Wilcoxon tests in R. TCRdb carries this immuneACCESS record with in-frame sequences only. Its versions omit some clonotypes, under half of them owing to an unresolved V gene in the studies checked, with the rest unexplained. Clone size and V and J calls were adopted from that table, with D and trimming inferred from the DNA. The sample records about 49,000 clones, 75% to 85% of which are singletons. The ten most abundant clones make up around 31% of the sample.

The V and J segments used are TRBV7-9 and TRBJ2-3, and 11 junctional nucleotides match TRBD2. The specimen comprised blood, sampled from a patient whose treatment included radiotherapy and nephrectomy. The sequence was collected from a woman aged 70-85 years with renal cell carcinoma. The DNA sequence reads TGTGCCAGCAGTCAATTGGGACTAGCGGACACAGATACGCAGTATTTT. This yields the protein CASSQLGLADTDTQYF.